Below are 21 T cell receptor beta chains sequenced from a single sample in a study of naive and memory T cell subsets. For these TCRs, the target antigens are not known. An equimolar mix of two oligonucleotides served as the beta constant-region primer for TRBC1 and TRBC2. Four rounds of PCR amplified the ligated cDNA using nested alpha and beta constant-region primers plus SP2. Via MiXCR, TCRdb re-called the UMI-ligation and nested PCR reads, giving one row per CDR3 protein. The sample lists around 93,000 distinct CDR3 sequences; approximately 10% were seen once. Overall study findings and caveats: Possibly reflecting memory cells re-expressing CD45RA, a few larger clonotypes occurred in naive repertoires, especially CD8.

Material: naive CD4+ T cells from blood. These TCRs come from a human donor in good health.

This clonotype occurred many times. This chain connects TRBV20-1 to TRBJ2-3; 11 bases map to TRBD1. Losses at the gene ends were 0 bases for V and 6 bases for J; bases not matched to a gene: 5. The CDR3 extends over 15 amino acids. The germline V gene encodes CDR1 DFQATT and CDR2 SNEGSKA (reference sequence). CDR3 bases: TGCAGTGCTAGAGATGGGGACAGGGGGTCCGATACGCAGTATTTT. Translation gives CSARDGDRGSDTQYF.

The table lists this clonotype with a few counts. The genes are TRBV28 and TRBJ2-1; D is tentatively TRBD1 or TRBD2 (5 bases each). The ends were cut back, 10 bases at V and 6 bases at J, with 16 bases in the middle. The CDR3 covers 13 residues. CDR1 and CDR2 from the germline V gene are MDHEN and SYDVKM. CDR3 sequence: CAIGPGTSNEQFF. Written as DNA, the CDR3 is TGTGCCATAGGCCCCGGGACCAGCAATGAGCAGTTCTTC.

This clonotype was recorded a few times. The V and J genes are TRBV7-9 and TRBJ1-4; D gene uncertain. Germline assignment: CDR1 SEHNR and CDR2 FQNEAQ (reference sequence). V was trimmed by 1 base and J by 8 bases, leaving 2 bases between them. The CDR3 covers 11 residues. CDR3 region: CASSLVEKLFF. As DNA, the CDR3 is TGTGCCAGCAGCTTAGTGGAAAAACTGTTTTTT.

In its sample, this clonotype was seen a few times. The gene calls are TRBV29-1 and TRBJ2-7, with D uncertain. CDR3 size: 12 residues. V lost 4 bases to trimming and J lost 7 bases, with 14 bases between them. Germline V CDR1 and CDR2: SQVTM, ANQGSEA. CDR3: CSVVVPKVEQYF. CDR3 nucleotides: TGCAGCGTTGTCGTCCCAAAGGTGGAGCAGTACTTC.

This clonotype was counted a few times. This chain connects TRBV28 to TRBJ2-7; D remains ambiguous. Germline lookup yields CDR1 MDHEN and CDR2 SYDVKM. V was cut by 7 bases and J by 3 bases, with 13 bases left in between. The CDR3 covers 13 residues. The CDR3: CASTAGWNYEQYF. CDR3 in DNA: TGTGCCAGCACCGCCGGATGGAACTACGAGCAGTACTTC.

This clonotype was picked up many times. V is TRBV20-1 and J is TRBJ2-7, with a tentative D call TRBD1 (6 bases). Germline-derived CDR1 and CDR2 are DFQATT and SNEGSKA (reference sequence). V lost 6 bases to trimming and J lost 3 bases, with 12 bases between them. This CDR3 region has 12 residues. Written as DNA, the CDR3 is TGCAGTGCCGAAGGACAGAGCTACGAGCAGTACTTC. Translated: CSAEGQSYEQYF.

V gene TRBV27 combines with J gene TRBJ2-5; perhaps TRBD2 as D (5 bases). In germline, CDR1 is MNHEY, CDR2 SMNVEV (reference sequence). Trimming took 7 bases from V and 5 from J, leaving 20 bases between them. CDR3 size: 15 residues. The CDR3 sequence is CASIDWGSPGETQYF. The DNA for the CDR3 is TGTGCCAGCATTGATTGGGGTTCACCGGGGGAGACCCAGTACTTC.

This clonotype was seen many times. The chain employs TRBV5-4 and TRBJ1-5; D uncertain. CDR1 SGHNT and CDR2 YYREEE come from the germline V gene (reference sequence). V was trimmed by 0 bases and J by 0 bases, leaving 10 bases between them. This CDR3 has 16 residues. For the CDR3, the DNA is TGTGCCAGCAGCTTGGGAGGGCTGGATAGCAATCAGCCCCAGCATTTT. It codes for CASSLGGLDSNQPQHF.

The chain uses TRBV28 and TRBJ2-3; no firm D call. CDR3 length: 13 amino acids. The V end lost 2 bases, the J end lost 6 bases, and 9 bases lay between the germline ends. Germline V lookup: CDR1 MDHEN, CDR2 SYDVKM. The chain's CDR3 is CASSLGVPDTQYF. DNA of the CDR3: TGTGCCAGCAGTTTAGGGGTACCCGATACGCAGTATTTT.

This clonotype has only a few counts. In DNA form, the CDR3 reads TGTGCCAGCAGCTTGGTCGTGCTGGGCACCTACGAGCAGTACTTC. Its protein is CASSLVVLGTYEQYF. This chain links TRBV5-5 with TRBJ2-7; D remains ambiguous. The length of the CDR3 is 15 residues. The germline V gene encodes CDR1 SGHKS and CDR2 YYEKEE (reference sequence). Trimming removed 0 bases from V and 2 bases from J, with 12 bases in between.

The sample holds a few counts of this clonotype. The chain has TRBV28 and TRBJ2-5, with 8 bases that match TRBD1. Germline CDR1 reads MDHEN; CDR2 reads SYDVKM. Trimming removed 5 bases from V and 5 bases from J; junction bases left unmatched: 25. The CDR3 spans 20 residues. DNA for the CDR3: TGTGCCAGCAGTCCCCCTCCTTGGACAGGGACGACGGTCTCAGGGGAGACCCAGTACTTC. Translating it yields CASSPPPWTGTTVSGETQYF.

The V gene is TRBV5-1, the J gene TRBJ2-3, with a weak D call TRBD1 (5 bases). This CDR3 region has 12 residues. The V gene's germline CDR1 is SGHRS and CDR2 YFSETQ. V was trimmed by 5 bases and J by 6 bases, leaving 10 bases between them. The CDR3 DNA reads as TGCGCCAGCAGTATAGGGGCTGATACGCAGTATTTT. Translation: CASSIGADTQYF. The full variable domain, rest sourced from reference TRBV5-1 and TRBJ2-3, is KAGVTQTPRYLIKTRGQQVTLSCSPISGHRSVSWYQQTPGQGLQFLFEYFSETQRNKGNFPGRFSGRQFSNSRSEMNVSTLELGDSALYLCASSIGADTQYFGPGTRLTVL.

This clonotype was seen a few times. The chain employs TRBV6-1 and TRBJ1-1; D is unclear. The CDR3 totals 12 residues. The germline CDR1 and CDR2 sequences are MNHNS and SASEGT. V dropped 11 bases and J dropped 5 bases, with 15 bases sitting between them. The CDR3 loop is CALEGFRTEAFF. The CDR3 DNA reads TGTGCCTTGGAGGGCTTCCGGACTGAAGCTTTCTTT.

This clonotype has a handful of counts. J is TRBJ1-5 and V is TRBV29-1; D is possibly TRBD1 (5 bases). In germline, CDR1 is SQVTM, CDR2 ANQGSEA. The CDR3 is made up of 16 amino acids. Trimming took off 6 bases at V and 3 bases at J, with 21 bases between the two ends. CDR3 sequence reads: CSVKIDSGTLNQPQHF. The CDR3 coding sequence is TGCAGCGTCAAAATTGATTCAGGGACTCTCAATCAGCCCCAGCATTTT.

This clonotype showed up many times. V is TRBV20-1 and J is TRBJ2-7; tentatively, D is TRBD1 (6 bases). Germline values: CDR1 DFQATT, CDR2 SNEGSKA (reference sequence). The CDR3 loop spans 15 amino acids. With 0 bases removed from V and 3 bases from J, the gap between germline ends came to 15 bases. CDR3 nucleotides: TGCAGTGCTAGAGATAGGCTACAGGGTAACTACGAGCAGTACTTC. It translates to CSARDRLQGNYEQYF.

This clonotype was found many times. The genes are TRBV29-1 and TRBJ2-1; 14 bases match TRBD2. Looked up from germline, CDR1 is SQVTM and CDR2 is ANQGSEA. The CDR3 is 21 amino acids. Trimming removed 2 bases from V and 5 bases from J; junction bases left unmatched: 20. This chain's CDR3 is CSVERLGGTSGSWGLHNEQFF. The CDR3 DNA is TGCAGCGTTGAACGTCTGGGTGGGACTAGCGGGAGCTGGGGCCTCCACAATGAGCAGTTCTTC.

This clonotype was observed a handful of times. The rearrangement links TRBV7-9 to TRBJ2-7, with 9 bases identical to TRBD1. There are 14 residues in the CDR3. Trimming cost V 4 bases and J 4 bases; bases outside gene matches: 5. Germline assignment: CDR1 SEHNR and CDR2 FQNEAQ (reference sequence). The CDR3 nucleotides read TGTGCCAGCAGCTGGGGACAGGGCGGGTACGAGCAGTACTTC. Amino acid sequence: CASSWGQGGYEQYF.

In this sample, this clonotype turned up many times. The rearrangement joins TRBV14 to TRBJ1-1, with D perhaps TRBD1 (6 bases). This CDR3 contains 14 residues. CDR1 and CDR2 (germline): SGHDN, FVKESK. Trimming removed 2 bases at V and 0 bases at J, with 7 bases between. CDR3 protein: CASSQQGLNTEAFF. For the CDR3, the DNA is TGTGCCAGCAGCCAACAGGGGTTGAACACTGAAGCTTTCTTT.

The V call is TRBV5-1, the J call TRBJ1-6; 8 nucleotides agree with TRBD1. This CDR3 contains 17 residues. V shed 2 bases and J 1 base; nucleotides not matched to a gene: 5. CDR1 SGHRS and CDR2 YFSETQ come from the germline V gene. The CDR3 is CASSFSGGASYNSPLHF. The CDR3 coding sequence is TGCGCCAGCAGCTTCTCAGGGGGCGCGTCCTATAATTCACCCCTCCACTTT. Full variable domain (outside the CDR3, taken from reference TRBV5-1 and TRBJ1-6): KAGVTQTPRYLIKTRGQQVTLSCSPISGHRSVSWYQQTPGQGLQFLFEYFSETQRNKGNFPGRFSGRQFSNSRSEMNVSTLELGDSALYLCASSFSGGASYNSPLHFGNGTRLTVT.

This clonotype has a count of ten or more. The rearrangement uses TRBV19 and TRBJ1-5; the D is unclear. Per germline, CDR1 LNHDA and CDR2 SQIVND (reference sequence). The V and J ends lost 5 bases and 8 bases respectively, with 25 bases between them. CDR3 length equals 17 residues. The CDR3 DNA reads TGTGCCAGTAGTGATATGGGATTCGGTGTGCCCCCGGAGCCCCAGCATTTT. Its protein product is CASSDMGFGVPPEPQHF.

V and J are TRBV5-1 and TRBJ2-1; D remains ambiguous. CDR3 length: 12 amino acids. Germline V gene sequence: CDR1 SGHRS, CDR2 YFSETQ. Trimming took off 0 bases at V and 9 bases at J, with 7 bases between the two ends. The CDR3 reads CASSLVYPEQFF. CDR3 nucleotide sequence: TGCGCCAGCAGCTTGGTTTATCCTGAGCAGTTCTTC.